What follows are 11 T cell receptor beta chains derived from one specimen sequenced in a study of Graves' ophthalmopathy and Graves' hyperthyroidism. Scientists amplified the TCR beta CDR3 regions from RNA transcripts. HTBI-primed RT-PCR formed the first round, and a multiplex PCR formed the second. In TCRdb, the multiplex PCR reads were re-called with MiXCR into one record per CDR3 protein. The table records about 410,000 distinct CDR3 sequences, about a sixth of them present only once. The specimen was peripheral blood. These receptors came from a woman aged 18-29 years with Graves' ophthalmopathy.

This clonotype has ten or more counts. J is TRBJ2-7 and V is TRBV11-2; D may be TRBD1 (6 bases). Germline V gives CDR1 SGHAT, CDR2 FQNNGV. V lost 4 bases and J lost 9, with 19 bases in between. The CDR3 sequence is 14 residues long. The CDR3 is CASSSIWGLNGQYF. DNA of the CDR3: TGTGCCAGCAGCTCTATCTGGGGGCTCAACGGGCAGTACTTC.

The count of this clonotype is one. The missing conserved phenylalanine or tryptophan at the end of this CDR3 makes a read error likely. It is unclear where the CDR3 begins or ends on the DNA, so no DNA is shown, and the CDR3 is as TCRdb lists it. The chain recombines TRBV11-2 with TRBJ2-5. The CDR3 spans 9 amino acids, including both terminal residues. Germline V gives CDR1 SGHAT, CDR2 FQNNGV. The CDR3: CASSLVGRP.

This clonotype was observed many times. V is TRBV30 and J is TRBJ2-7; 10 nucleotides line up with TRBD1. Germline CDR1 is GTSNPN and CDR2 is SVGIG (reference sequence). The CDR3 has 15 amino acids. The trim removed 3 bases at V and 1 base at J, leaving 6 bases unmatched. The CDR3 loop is CAWRIGQGGSYEQYF. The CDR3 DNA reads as TGTGCCTGGAGGATCGGACAGGGGGGGTCCTACGAGCAGTACTTC.

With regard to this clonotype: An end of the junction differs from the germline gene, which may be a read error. The CDR3 is CASSSGSFVAAGETQCF. CDR3 sequence (DNA): TGTGCCAGCAGCTCAGGGAGTTTTGTGGCCGCGGGAGAGACCCAGTGCTTC. The V call is TRBV7-6, the J call TRBJ2-5, with 7 bases identical to TRBD2. The CDR3 is 17 amino acids. The germline V gene encodes CDR1 SGHVS and CDR2 FNYEAQ.

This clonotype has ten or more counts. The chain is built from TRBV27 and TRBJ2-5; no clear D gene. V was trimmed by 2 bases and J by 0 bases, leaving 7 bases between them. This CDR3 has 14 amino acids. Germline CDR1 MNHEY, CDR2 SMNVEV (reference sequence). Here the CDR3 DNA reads TGTGCCAGCAGTTTAAGACCGTACCAAGAGACCCAGTACTTC. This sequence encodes CASSLRPYQETQYF.

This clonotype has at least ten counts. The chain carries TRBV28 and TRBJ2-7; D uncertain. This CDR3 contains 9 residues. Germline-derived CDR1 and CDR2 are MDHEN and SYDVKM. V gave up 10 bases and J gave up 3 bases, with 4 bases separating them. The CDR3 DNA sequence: TGTGCCATCATCTACGAGCAGTACTTC. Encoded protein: CAIIYEQYF.

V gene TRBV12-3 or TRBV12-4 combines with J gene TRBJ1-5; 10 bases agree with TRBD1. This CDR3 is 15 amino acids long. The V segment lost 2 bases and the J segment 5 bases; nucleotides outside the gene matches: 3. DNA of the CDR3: TGTGCCAGCAGTTTATTCGGGACAGGGGATCAGCCCCAGCATTTT. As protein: CASSLFGTGDQPQHF.

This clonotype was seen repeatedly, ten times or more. The CDR3 region has the DNA TGTGCCAGCAGTTACTCGACAGGGGCTGGAAACACCATATATTTT. This gives the protein CASSYSTGAGNTIYF. The chain couples TRBV6-5 to TRBJ1-3; 8 positions agree with TRBD1. This CDR3 is 15 amino acids long. Germline V gives CDR1 MNHEY, CDR2 SVGAGI. V trimming: 0 bases; J trimming: 2 bases; junction bases outside the gene matches: 0.

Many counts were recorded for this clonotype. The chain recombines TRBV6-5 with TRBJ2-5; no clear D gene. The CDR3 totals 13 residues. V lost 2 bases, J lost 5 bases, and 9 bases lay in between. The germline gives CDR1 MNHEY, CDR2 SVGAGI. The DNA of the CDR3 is TGTGCCAGCAGTTACGACATACGGGAGACCCAGTACTTC. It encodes CASSYDIRETQYF.

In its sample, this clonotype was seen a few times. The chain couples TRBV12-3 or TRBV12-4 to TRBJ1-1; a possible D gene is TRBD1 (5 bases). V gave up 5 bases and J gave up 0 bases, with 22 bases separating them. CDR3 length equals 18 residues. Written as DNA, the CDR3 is TGTGCCAGCAGTCAACCCTCCTCGCGACAGAGATTGAACACTGAAGCTTTCTTT. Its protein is CASSQPSSRQRLNTEAFF.

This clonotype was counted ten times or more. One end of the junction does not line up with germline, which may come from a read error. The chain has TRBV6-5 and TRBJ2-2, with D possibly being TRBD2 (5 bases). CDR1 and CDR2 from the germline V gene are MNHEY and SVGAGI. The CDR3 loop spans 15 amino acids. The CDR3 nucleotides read TGTGCCAGCAGTTCCCGTAATTCGAACACCGGGGAGCTGCTTTTT. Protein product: CASSSRNSNTGELLF.